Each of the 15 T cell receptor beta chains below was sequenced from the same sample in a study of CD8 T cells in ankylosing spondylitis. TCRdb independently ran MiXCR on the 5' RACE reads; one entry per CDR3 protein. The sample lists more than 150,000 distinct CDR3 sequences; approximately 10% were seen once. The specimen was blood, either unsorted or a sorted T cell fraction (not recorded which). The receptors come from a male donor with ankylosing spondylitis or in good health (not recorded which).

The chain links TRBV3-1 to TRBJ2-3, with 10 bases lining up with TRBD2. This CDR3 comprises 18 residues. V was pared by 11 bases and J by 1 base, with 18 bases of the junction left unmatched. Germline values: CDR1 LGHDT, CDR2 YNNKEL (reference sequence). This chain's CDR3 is CACTRGLAVSLGTDTQYF. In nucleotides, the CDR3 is TGTGCCTGCACCCGCGGACTAGCGGTTTCTCTTGGCACAGATACGCAGTATTTT.

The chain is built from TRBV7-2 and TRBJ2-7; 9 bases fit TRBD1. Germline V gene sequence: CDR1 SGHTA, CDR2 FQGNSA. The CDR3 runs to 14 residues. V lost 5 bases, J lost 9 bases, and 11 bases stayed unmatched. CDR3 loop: CASSTRSTGGRQYF. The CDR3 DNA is TGTGCCAGCAGCACTCGATCGACAGGGGGGAGGCAGTACTTC.

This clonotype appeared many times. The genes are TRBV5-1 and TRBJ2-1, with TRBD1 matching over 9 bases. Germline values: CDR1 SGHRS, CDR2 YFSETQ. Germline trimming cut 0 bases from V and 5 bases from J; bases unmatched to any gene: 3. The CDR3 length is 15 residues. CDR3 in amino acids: CASSLEWTGDNEQFF. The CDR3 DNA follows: TGCGCCAGCAGCTTGGAATGGACAGGGGACAATGAGCAGTTCTTC.

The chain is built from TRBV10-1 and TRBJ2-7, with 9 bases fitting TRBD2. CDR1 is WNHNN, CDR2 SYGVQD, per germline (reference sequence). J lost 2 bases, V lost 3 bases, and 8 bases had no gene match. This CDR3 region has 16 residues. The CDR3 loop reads CASSEGSGSSTYEQYF. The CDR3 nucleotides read TGCGCCAGCAGTGAAGGTAGCGGGAGTTCCACCTACGAGCAGTACTTC.

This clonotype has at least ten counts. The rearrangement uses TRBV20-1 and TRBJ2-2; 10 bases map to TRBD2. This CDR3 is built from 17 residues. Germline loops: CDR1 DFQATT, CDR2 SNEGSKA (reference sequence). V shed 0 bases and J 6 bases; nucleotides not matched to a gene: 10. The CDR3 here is CSARDLAGVHRAGELFF. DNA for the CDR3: TGCAGTGCTAGAGACCTAGCGGGAGTGCACCGGGCCGGGGAGCTGTTTTTT.

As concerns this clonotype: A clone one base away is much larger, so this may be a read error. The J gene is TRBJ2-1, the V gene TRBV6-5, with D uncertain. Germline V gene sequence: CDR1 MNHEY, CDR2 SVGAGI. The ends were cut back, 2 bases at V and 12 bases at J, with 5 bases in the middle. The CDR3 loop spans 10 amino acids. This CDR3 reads CASSYPTQFF. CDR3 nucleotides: TGTGCCAGCAGTTACCCGACGCAGTTCTTC.

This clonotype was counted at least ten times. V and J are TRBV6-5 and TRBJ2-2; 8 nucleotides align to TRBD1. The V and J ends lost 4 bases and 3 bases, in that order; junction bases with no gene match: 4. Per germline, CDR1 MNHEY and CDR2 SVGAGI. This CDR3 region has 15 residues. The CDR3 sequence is CASSLDREDTGELFF. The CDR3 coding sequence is TGTGCCAGCAGTTTGGACAGGGAGGACACCGGGGAGCTGTTTTTT.

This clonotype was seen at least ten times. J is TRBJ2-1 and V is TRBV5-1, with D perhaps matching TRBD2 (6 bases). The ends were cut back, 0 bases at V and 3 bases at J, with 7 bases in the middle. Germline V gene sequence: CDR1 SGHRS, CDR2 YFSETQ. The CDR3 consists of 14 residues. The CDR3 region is CASSLGLDYNEQFF. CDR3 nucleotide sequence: TGCGCCAGCAGCTTGGGACTAGACTACAATGAGCAGTTCTTC.

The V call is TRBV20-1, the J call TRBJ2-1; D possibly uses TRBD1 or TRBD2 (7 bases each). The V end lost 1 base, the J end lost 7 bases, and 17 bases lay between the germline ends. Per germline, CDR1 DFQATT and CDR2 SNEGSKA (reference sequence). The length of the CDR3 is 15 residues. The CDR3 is CSARAPGGAGNEQFF. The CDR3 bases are TGCAGTGCTAGAGCCCCAGGGGGGGCCGGGAATGAGCAGTTCTTC.

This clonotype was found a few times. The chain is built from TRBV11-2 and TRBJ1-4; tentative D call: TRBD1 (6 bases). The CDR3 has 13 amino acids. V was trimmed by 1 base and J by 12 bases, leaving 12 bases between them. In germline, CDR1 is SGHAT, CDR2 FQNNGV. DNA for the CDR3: TGTGCCAGCAGCTTAGGGTCACAGGGACAACTGTTTTTT. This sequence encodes CASSLGSQGQLFF.

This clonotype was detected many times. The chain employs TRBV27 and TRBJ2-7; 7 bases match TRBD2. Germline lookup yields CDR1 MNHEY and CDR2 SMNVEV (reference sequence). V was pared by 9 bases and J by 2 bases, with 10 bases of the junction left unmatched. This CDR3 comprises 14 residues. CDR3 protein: CASLPQGGAYEQYF. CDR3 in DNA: TGTGCCAGTCTTCCCCAGGGAGGGGCCTACGAGCAGTACTTC.

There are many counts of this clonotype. The CDR3 region has the DNA TGTGCCAGCAGTTTGAGGGACAGGGGATCACCCCTCCACTTT. Protein: CASSLRDRGSPLHF. This chain links TRBV12-3 or TRBV12-4 with TRBJ1-6; TRBD1 aligns across 10 bases. The CDR3 has 14 residues. V trimming: 3 bases; J trimming: 10 bases; junction bases outside the gene matches: 3.

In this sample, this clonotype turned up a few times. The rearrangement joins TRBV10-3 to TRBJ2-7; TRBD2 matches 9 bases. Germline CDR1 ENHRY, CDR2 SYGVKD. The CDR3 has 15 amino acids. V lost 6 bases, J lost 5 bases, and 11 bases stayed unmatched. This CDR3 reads CAISPGGSGSDEQYF. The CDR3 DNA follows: TGTGCCATCAGCCCTGGTGGTAGCGGGAGTGACGAGCAGTACTTC.

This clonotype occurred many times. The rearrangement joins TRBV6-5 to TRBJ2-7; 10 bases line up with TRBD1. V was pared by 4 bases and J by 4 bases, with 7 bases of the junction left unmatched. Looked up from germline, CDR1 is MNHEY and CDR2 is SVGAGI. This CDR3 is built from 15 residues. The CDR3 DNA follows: TGTGCCAGCAGTTCCCCGGGACAGGGGACTTACGAGCAGTACTTC. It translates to CASSSPGQGTYEQYF.

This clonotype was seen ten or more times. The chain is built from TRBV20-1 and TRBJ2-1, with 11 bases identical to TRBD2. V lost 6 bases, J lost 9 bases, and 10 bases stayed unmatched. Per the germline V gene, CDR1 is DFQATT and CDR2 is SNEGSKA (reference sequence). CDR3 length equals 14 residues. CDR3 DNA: TGCAGTGCCAACCTGGAAGGACTAGCGGGTGAGCAGTTCTTC. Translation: CSANLEGLAGEQFF.